This is a list of T cell receptor beta chains from one sample in a study of T-cell reconstitution after alpha-beta-depleted transplantation in children. TCRdb used MiXCR to reprocess the PCR reads, holding one entry per CDR3 protein. The repertoire includes some 260,000 distinct CDR3 sequences, about 24% of them detected once, and about 5% sits in the top ten. The material was PBMCs, mostly from graft donor cells, obtained 360 days after TCRalphabeta/CD19-depleted stem cell transplant. The receptors here all came from a female patient aged 2 to 10 who had a stem cell transplant for congenital amegakaryocytic thrombocytopenia, so the T cells may come from the graft donor. The conserved cysteine and the conserved F or W are not part of the CDR3 here. Not every row has a clone size; where given, it reads once, few, many or a size class.

size,V,J,CDR3
NA,TRBV7-6,TRBJ2-3,ASSLGRALSTDTQY
NA,TRBV5-1,TRBJ2-3,ASSGGGETDTQY
NA,TRBV5-1,TRBJ2-7,ASSLGQGAREQY
few,TRBV6-1,TRBJ2-7,ASRGTGKSYEQY
NA,TRBV13,TRBJ2-5,ASSLGIGGLQY
many,TRBV5-1,TRBJ2-1,ASSLVGSYNEQF
few,TRBV9,TRBJ2-1,ASSAGKLAGGRTYNEQF
few,TRBV24-1,TRBJ1-5,AISAGQLSQPQH
many,TRBV20-1,TRBJ2-7,SARDNRGFDEQY
few,TRBV3-1,TRBJ2-1,ASSQRTGFNEQF
many,TRBV6-1,TRBJ2-1,ASRRDRDAYNEQF
few,TRBV15,TRBJ1-4,ATSRDQTATNEKLF
few,TRBV6-2/TRBV6-3,TRBJ2-4,ASSYGRTLAKNIQY
NA,TRBV9,TRBJ2-5,ASSPLFGRKETQY
NA,TRBV20-1,TRBJ2-3,SAQTSESTDTQY
many,TRBV7-9,TRBJ2-7,ASSSTGNSYEQY
few,TRBV20-1,TRBJ2-2,SARDVRTNTGELF
NA,TRBV25-1,TRBJ2-7,ASSESWLGTSLQY
few,TRBV4-1,TRBJ2-7,ASSQQRDRTQY
many,TRBV5-1,TRBJ2-1,ASKEAGDGNEQF
NA,TRBV27,TRBJ2-7,ASRLSGGVYEQY
few,TRBV6-2/TRBV6-3,TRBJ1-2,ASSKAALGQGHGYT
NA,TRBV5-6,TRBJ2-5,ASSLIASQETQY
few,TRBV5-1,TRBJ2-1,ASSEGLAGHNEQF
NA,TRBV7-2,TRBJ2-1,ASSLAVFEQF
many,TRBV28,TRBJ1-5,ASSLVQSNQPQH
many,TRBV6-5,TRBJ2-2,ASSQTSGDTGELF
many,TRBV20-1,TRBJ1-2,SARDRGHGGYT
NA,TRBV20-1,TRBJ2-3,SARDTWGGRDTQY
NA,TRBV10-3,TRBJ2-5,AIRAFGQLQETQY
NA,TRBV9,TRBJ2-1,ASSAETEKGFSYNEQF
NA,TRBV28,TRBJ2-5,ASSRRPRGLETQY
many,TRBV20-1,TRBJ2-3,SAPGGSSGGENS
few,TRBV24-1,TRBJ1-5,ATTPGSNQPQH
few,TRBV4-1,TRBJ1-4,ASSQGRATNEKLF
few,TRBV7-9,TRBJ1-2,ASSLNPPTNYGYT
few,TRBV7-9,TRBJ1-3,ASSARINTIY
few,TRBV12-3/TRBV12-4,TRBJ2-1,ASSLGDRLANEQF
NA,TRBV2,TRBJ1-2,ASSAGVSGGYT
few,TRBV6-5,TRBJ2-1,ASSYGLAGSSYNEQF
few,TRBV20-1,TRBJ2-1,SASPSGSTNEQF